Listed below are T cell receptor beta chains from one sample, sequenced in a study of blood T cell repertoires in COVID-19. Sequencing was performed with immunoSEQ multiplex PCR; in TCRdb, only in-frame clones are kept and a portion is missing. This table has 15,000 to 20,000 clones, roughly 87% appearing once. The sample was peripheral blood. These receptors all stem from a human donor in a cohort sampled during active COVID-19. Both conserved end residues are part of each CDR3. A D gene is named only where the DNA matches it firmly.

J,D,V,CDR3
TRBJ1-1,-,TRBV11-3,CASSLGLATEAFF
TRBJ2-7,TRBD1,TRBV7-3,CASSLGQGPSYEQYF
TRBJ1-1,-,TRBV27,CASSLSSVNTEAFF
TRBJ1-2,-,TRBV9,CASSAYPSYGYTF
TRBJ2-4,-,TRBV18,CASSPQSRAKNIQYF
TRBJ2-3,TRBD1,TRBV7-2,CASSLTRSQGVKADTQYF
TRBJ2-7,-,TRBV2,CASSGGSLSYEQYF
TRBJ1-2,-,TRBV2,CASIFSYGYTF
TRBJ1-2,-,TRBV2,CASSELPGNYGYTF
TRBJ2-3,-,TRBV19,CASSITGKLETTQYF